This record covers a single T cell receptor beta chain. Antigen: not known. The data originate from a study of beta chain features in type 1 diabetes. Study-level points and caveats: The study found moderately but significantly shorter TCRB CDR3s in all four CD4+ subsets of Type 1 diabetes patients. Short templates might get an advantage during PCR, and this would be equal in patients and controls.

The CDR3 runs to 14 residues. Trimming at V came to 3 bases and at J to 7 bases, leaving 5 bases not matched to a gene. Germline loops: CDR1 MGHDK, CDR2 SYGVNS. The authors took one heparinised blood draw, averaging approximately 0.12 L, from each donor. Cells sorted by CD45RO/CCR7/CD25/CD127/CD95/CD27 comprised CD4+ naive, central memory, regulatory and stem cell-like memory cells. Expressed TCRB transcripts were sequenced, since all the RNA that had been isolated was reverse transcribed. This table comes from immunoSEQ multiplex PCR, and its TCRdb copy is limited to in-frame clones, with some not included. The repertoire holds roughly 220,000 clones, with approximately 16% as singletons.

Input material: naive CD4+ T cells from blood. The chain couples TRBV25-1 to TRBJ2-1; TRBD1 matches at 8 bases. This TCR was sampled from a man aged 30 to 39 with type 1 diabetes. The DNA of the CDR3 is TGTGCCAGCAGTGAGACAGGGGTCTCGAATGAGCAGTTCTTC. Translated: CASSETGVSNEQFF. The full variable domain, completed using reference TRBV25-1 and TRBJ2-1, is EADIYQTPRYLVIGTGKKITLECSQTMGHDKMYWYQQDPGMELHLIHYSYGVNSTEKGDLSSESTVSRIRTEHFPLTLESARPSHTSQYLCASSETGVSNEQFFGPGTRLTVL.